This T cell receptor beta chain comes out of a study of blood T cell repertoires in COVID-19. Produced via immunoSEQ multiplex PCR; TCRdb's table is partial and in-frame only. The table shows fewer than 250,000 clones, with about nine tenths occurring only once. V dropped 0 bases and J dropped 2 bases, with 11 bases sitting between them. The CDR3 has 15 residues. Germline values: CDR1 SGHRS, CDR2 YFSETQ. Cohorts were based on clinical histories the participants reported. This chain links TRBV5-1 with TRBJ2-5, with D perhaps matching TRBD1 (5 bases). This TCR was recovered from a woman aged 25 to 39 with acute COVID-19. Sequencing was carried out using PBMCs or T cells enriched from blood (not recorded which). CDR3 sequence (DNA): TGCGCCAGCAGCTTGGTTACAGGTTTACAAGAGACCCAGTACTTC. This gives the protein CASSLVTGLQETQYF. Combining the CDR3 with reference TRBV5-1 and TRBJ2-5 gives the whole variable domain KAGVTQTPRYLIKTRGQQVTLSCSPISGHRSVSWYQQTPGQGLQFLFEYFSETQRNKGNFPGRFSGRQFSNSRSEMNVSTLELGDSALYLCASSLVTGLQETQYFGPGTRLLVL.